This TCR beta chain was captured by sequencing in a study of response to subunit inactivated influenza vaccine. This clonotype was seen ten or more times. Its antigen is unknown. TCRdb re-called the RT-PCR reads with MiXCR, one entry per CDR3 protein. This table holds about 500,000 distinct CDR3 sequences, about 15% found once. Study-wide findings and caveats: A suggestion made by the authors is that each seasonal influenza vaccination recruits few new T cells.

The clonotype originates from a man in his fifties or sixties who received an inactivated influenza vaccine. The sample in question was CD4+ T cells sorted from PBMCs, obtained less than 30 months after vaccination.

The CDR3 coding sequence is TGCAGCGTTGCTGGATGGGGGGACAATGAGCAGTTCTTC. Translating it yields CSVAGWGDNEQFF. The chain uses TRBV29-1 and TRBJ2-1; perhaps TRBD2 as D (6 bases). V was cut by 4 bases and J by 5 bases, with 12 bases left in between. The CDR3 covers 13 residues. In germline, CDR1 is SQVTM, CDR2 ANQGSEA.